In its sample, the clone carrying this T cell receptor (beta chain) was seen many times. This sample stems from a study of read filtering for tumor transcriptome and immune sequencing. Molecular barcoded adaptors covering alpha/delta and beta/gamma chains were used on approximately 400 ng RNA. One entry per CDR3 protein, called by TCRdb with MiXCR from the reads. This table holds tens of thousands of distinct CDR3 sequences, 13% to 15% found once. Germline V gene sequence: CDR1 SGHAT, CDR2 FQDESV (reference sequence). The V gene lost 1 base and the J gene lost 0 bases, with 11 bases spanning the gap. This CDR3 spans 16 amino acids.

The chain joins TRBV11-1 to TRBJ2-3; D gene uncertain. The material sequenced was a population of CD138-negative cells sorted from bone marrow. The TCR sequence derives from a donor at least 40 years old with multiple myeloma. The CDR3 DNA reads TGTGCCAGCAGCTTAGGGTACGGGCACAGCACAGATACGCAGTATTTT. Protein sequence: CASSLGYGHSTDTQYF.